This T cell receptor beta chain came from a study of shared clonotypes between healthy human individuals. Study at large: Sampling drew on donors who were a couple of women and a few men aged 18 to 49. General observations from the study: Larger richness was generally estimated for naive than memory subsets.

The assay was run at deep level. The data were produced by immunoSEQ multiplex PCR, yet TCRdb's version contains in-frame clones alone and is incomplete. The table records some 1 million clones, about 76% of them present only once. Caucasian adults residing in Nashville, Tennessee made up all the donors. With respect to this clone: What it binds is not known.

Trimming stripped 5 bases from V and 0 bases from J, with 14 bases between. There are 15 residues in the CDR3. CDR1 and CDR2 from the germline V gene are MDHEN and SYDVKM. Sequencing used memory CD4+ T cells sorted from blood. Regarding subset: CD45RA-negative fraction. The chain employs TRBV28 and TRBJ2-7, with D possibly matching TRBD1 (6 bases). The receptor was derived from a man between 18 and 29 years old in good health. For the CDR3, the DNA is TGTGCCAGCAGTCCCCCGCAGGGGAGCTCCTACGAGCAGTACTTC. The encoded protein is CASSPPQGSSYEQYF.